This T cell receptor beta chain was captured by sequencing in a study of T cells in Graves' hyperthyroidism and ophthalmopathy. Study results and limitations: Ophthalmopathy was model-predicted a median roughly 6.2 months pre-onset.

The CDR3 has 14 residues. V was cut by 1 base and J by 4 bases, with 10 bases left in between. CDR1 is SEHNR, CDR2 FQNEAQ, per germline (reference sequence). The investigators amplified TCR beta CDR3 regions from RNA transcripts. TCR CDR3 regions were first amplified by RT-PCR with HTBI primers. A single record per CDR3 protein comes from TCRdb applying MiXCR to the multiplex PCR reads. Of under 250,000 distinct CDR3 sequences listed, roughly a sixth are singletons. At least ten counts were recorded for this clonotype. The target antigen is unknown. Patients counted as stable if ophthalmopathy did not develop within 18 months.

J is TRBJ2-5 and V is TRBV7-9, with a tentative D call TRBD1 (6 bases). The sequenced material came from blood. The source is a woman aged 50 to 65 with Graves' hyperthyroidism. CDR3 sequence reads: CASSLEQGRETQYF. The CDR3 nucleotides read TGTGCCAGCAGCTTAGAACAGGGTCGAGAGACCCAGTACTTC.